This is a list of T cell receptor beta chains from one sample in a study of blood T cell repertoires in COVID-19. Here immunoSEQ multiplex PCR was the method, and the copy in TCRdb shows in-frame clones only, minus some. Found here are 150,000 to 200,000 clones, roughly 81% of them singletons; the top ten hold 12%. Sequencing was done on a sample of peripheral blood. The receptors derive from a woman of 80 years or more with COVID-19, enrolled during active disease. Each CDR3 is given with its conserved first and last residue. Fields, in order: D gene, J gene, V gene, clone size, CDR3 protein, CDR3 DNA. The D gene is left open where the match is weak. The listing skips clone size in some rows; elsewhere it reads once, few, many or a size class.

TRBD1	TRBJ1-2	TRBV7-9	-	CASSTRQGLYYGYTF	TGTGCCAGCAGCACCCGACAGGGATTATACTATGGCTACACCTTC
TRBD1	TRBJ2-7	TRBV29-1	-	CSVSQTTGSYEQYF	TGCAGCGTCTCTCAAACGACAGGGTCCTACGAGCAGTACTTC
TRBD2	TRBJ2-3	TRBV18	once	CASSPGTSGRADTQYF	TGTGCCAGCTCACCGGGGACTAGCGGGAGGGCAGATACGCAGTATTTT
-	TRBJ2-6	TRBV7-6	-	CASSLLRSGANVLTF	TGTGCCAGCAGCTTGCTACGGTCTGGGGCCAACGTCCTGACTTTC
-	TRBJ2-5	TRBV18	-	CASSRGRGETQYF	TGTGCCAGCTCCCGCGGCCGGGGGGAGACCCAGTACTTC
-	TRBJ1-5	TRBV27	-	CASSLSGGSYQPQHF	TGTGCCAGCAGTTTATCAGGAGGCAGCTATCAGCCCCAGCATTTT
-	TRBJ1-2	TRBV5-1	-	CASSPGGNYGYTF	TGCGCCAGCAGCCCCGGGGGGAACTATGGCTACACCTTC
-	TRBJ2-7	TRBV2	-	CASFGGGFEQYF	TGTGCCAGCTTCGGGGGTGGTTTCGAGCAGTACTTC
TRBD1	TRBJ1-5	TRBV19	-	CASSIRDRGQPQHF	TGTGCCAGTAGTATCCGGGACAGGGGCCAGCCCCAGCATTTT
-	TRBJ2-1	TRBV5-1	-	CASHPEDGYYNEQFF	TGCGCCAGCCACCCGGAGGACGGGTACTACAATGAGCAGTTCTTC
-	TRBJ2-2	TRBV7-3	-	CASSSGGELFF	TGTGCCAGCAGCTCCGGGGGGGAGCTGTTTTTT
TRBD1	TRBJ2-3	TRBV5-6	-	CASSGAVPGGRDTQYF	TGTGCCAGCAGCGGGGCGGTTCCAGGGGGCAGAGATACGCAGTATTTT
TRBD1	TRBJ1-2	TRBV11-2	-	CASSLFGTERDGYTF	TGTGCCAGCAGCTTATTTGGGACAGAGAGGGATGGCTACACCTTC
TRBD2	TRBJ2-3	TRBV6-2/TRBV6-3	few	CASSYSSGNADTQYF	TGTGCCAGCAGTTACTCGAGCGGGAACGCAGATACGCAGTATTTT
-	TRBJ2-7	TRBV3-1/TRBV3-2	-	CASSHRGTYEQYF	TGTGCCAGCAGCCATAGGGGGACCTACGAGCAGTACTTC
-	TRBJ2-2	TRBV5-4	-	CASSLGRVDTGELFF	TGTGCCAGCAGCTTGGGGAGGGTGGACACCGGGGAGCTGTTTTTT
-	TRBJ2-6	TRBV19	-	CASSIVGGSDHFSGANVLTF	TGTGCCAGTAGTATAGTTGGGGGGAGTGATCACTTCTCTGGGGCCAACGTCCTGACTTTC
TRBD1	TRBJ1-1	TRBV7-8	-	CASSLVGQGSEAFF	TGTGCCAGCAGCTTAGTAGGACAGGGATCTGAAGCTTTCTTT
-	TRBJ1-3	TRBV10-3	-	CAISRQASGNTIYF	TGTGCCATCAGCAGACAGGCCTCTGGAAACACCATATATTTT
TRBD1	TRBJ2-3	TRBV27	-	CASSLAPYSGTGGEDTQYF	TGTGCCAGCAGTTTAGCCCCCTACTCCGGGACAGGGGGCGAGGATACGCAGTATTTT
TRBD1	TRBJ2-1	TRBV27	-	CASSWDRGSGQFF	TGTGCCAGCAGTTGGGACAGGGGATCGGGGCAGTTCTTC
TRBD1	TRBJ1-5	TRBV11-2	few	CASSPSRDRGNQPQHF	TGTGCCAGCAGCCCAAGCCGGGACAGGGGGAATCAGCCCCAGCATTTT
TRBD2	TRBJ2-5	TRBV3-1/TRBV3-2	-	CASSRGLVQETQYF	TGTGCCAGCAGCCGGGGACTAGTCCAAGAGACCCAGTACTTC
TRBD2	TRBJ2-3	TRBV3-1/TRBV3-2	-	CASSPRLASDTQYF	TGTGCCAGCAGCCCCCGACTAGCATCAGATACGCAGTATTTT
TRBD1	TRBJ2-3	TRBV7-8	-	CASRLDRVGPDTQYF	TGTGCCAGCAGACTAGACAGGGTCGGGCCAGATACGCAGTATTTT
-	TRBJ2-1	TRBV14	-	CASSQRQGFYNEQFF	TGTGCCAGCAGCCAAAGGCAGGGGTTCTACAATGAGCAGTTCTTC
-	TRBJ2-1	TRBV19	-	CASSIDPSPYNEQFF	TGTGCCAGTAGTATAGATCCTAGCCCATACAATGAGCAGTTCTTC
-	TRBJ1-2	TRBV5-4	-	CASSLGIWAEGYGYTF	TGTGCCAGCAGCTTGGGAATATGGGCTGAAGGCTATGGCTACACCTTC
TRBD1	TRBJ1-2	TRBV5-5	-	CASSLEAGTELYGYTF	TGTGCCAGCAGCTTGGAGGCCGGGACAGAGCTCTATGGCTACACCTTC
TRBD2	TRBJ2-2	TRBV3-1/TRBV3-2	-	CASSQDHRGGAGDTGELFF	TGTGCCAGCAGCCAAGATCATCGCGGGGGGGCCGGCGACACCGGGGAGCTGTTTTTT
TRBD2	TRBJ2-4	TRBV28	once	CASSFTSGNIQYF	TGTGCCAGCAGTTTTACTAGCGGAAACATTCAGTACTTC
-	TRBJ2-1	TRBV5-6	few	CASSLLNKGNEQFF	TGTGCCAGCAGCTTGTTGAATAAGGGGAATGAGCAGTTCTTC
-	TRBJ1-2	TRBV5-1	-	CASSSHQGDYGYTF	TGCGCCAGCAGCTCGCACCAGGGTGACTATGGCTACACCTTC
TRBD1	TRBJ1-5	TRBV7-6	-	CASSSGTGRGQPQHF	TGTGCCAGCAGCTCAGGGACAGGGCGCGGGCAGCCCCAGCATTTT
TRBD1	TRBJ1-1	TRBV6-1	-	CASSDPATGETEAFF	TGTGCCAGCAGTGACCCCGCAACAGGGGAGACTGAAGCTTTCTTT
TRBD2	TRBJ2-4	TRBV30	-	CATRGELDIQYF	TGTGCCACGCGGGGGGAGCTAGACATTCAGTACTTC
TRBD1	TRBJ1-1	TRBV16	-	CASSRRTGATEAFF	TGTGCCAGCAGCCGACGGACAGGGGCCACTGAAGCTTTCTTT
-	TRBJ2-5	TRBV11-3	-	CASSLLGGETQYF	TGTGCCAGCAGCCTCCTTGGCGGGGAGACCCAGTACTTC
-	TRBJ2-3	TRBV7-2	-	CASSLVPETDTQYF	TGTGCCAGCAGCTTAGTTCCAGAAACAGATACGCAGTATTTT
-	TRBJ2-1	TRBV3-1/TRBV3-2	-	CASSLWGRGNEQFF	TGTGCCAGCAGCCTCTGGGGCAGGGGCAATGAGCAGTTCTTC
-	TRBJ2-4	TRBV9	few	CASSVDYSRRIQYF	TGTGCCAGCAGCGTGGACTATTCAAGACGCATTCAGTACTTC
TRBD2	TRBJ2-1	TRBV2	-	CASTSAPSGRSYNEQFF	TGTGCCAGCACCAGCGCCCCCAGCGGGAGGTCCTACAATGAGCAGTTCTTC
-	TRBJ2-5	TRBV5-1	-	CASSQGVSFAQETQYF	TGCGCCAGCAGCCAAGGGGTCTCTTTCGCCCAAGAGACCCAGTACTTC